These T cell receptor beta chains were read from a single sample in a study of T cell repertoires in cytomegalovirus infection. No antigens are known for them. TCRdb processed the reads anew with MiXCR; each CDR3 protein has one entry. In the table there are about 51,000 distinct CDR3 sequences, roughly 20% of which are singletons. The sample in question was CD8+ T cells from cultured PBMCs, obtained from culture after CMV antigen stimulation. Receptor source: a human donor in good health (CMV status not recorded). Some clones in this sample may be carry-over from other donors' samples. The CDR3 runs from the conserved cysteine through the conserved F or W. A D gene is named only where the DNA matches it firmly. Where a row states a size, it is once, few, many or the class of an expanded clone; other rows omit it.

TGTGCCAGCAGCATAGGGACTCTCTACGAGCAGTACTTC	CASSIGTLYEQYF	-	few	TRBV7-2	TRBJ2-7
TGTGCCAGTAGTATGAGGGGTCCGACGGTGGGATACTACGAGCAGTACTTC	CASSMRGPTVGYYEQYF	-	-	TRBV19	TRBJ2-7
TGTGCCATCAACCCCACAGGGACCACCGGGGAGCTGTTTTTT	CAINPTGTTGELFF	-	-	TRBV6-4	TRBJ2-2
TGTGCCATCAGTGAGAAAATGGGCCTCTCCACTGAAGCTTTCTTT	CAISEKMGLSTEAFF	-	-	TRBV10-3	TRBJ1-1
TGCGCCAGCAGCCAAGTTAAGGGAGCCTACGAGCAGTACTTC	CASSQVKGAYEQYF	-	few	TRBV4-1	TRBJ2-7
TGTGCCAGCAGCTTTACCGGACAGGGGGGCGCTGGGGCCAACGTCCTGACTTTC	CASSFTGQGGAGANVLTF	TRBD1	few	TRBV7-2	TRBJ2-6
TGTGCCAGCAGTCGCCGGGACAGAGAAGAGACCCAGTACTTC	CASSRRDREETQYF	TRBD1	-	TRBV7-6	TRBJ2-5
TGTGCCAGCAGCTTGCAGGGACAGCGGACTGAAGCTTTCTTT	CASSLQGQRTEAFF	TRBD1	-	TRBV7-3	TRBJ1-1
TGTGCCAGTAGTATAGCGGCTAGCGATGGGTACGAGCAGTACTTC	CASSIAASDGYEQYF	-	-	TRBV19	TRBJ2-7
TGTGCCAGCAGCCCCGGGACAGGGGCTTCCTACAATGAGCAGTTCTTC	CASSPGTGASYNEQFF	TRBD1	-	TRBV27	TRBJ2-1
TGTGCCAGCCGGACTGGGACAGGGGGCGCGTACGAGCAGTACTTC	CASRTGTGGAYEQYF	TRBD1	-	TRBV6-1	TRBJ2-7
TGTGCCAGCAAGACCGGGACAGGGGATGAAGCTTTCTTT	CASKTGTGDEAFF	TRBD1	few	TRBV7-9	TRBJ1-1
TGTGCCACCCGGGCGGGAGGGCCCTCGTATACGCAGTATTTT	CATRAGGPSYTQYF	TRBD2	-	TRBV15	TRBJ2-3
TGTGCCAGCAGATCCCCACAGGGGGCCTCAGGGAATGAGCAGTTCTTC	CASRSPQGASGNEQFF	TRBD1	many	TRBV12-3/TRBV12-4	TRBJ2-1
TGTGCCAGCAGCTTATCCACTAACTATGGCTACACCTTC	CASSLSTNYGYTF	-	few	TRBV7-9	TRBJ1-2
TGTGCCAGCAGCAGTAATGGAGACACCATATATTTT	CASSSNGDTIYF	-	many	TRBV12-3/TRBV12-4	TRBJ1-3
TGTGCCAGCAGACTATCGTACCAAGAGACCCAGTACTTC	CASRLSYQETQYF	-	-	TRBV6-2/TRBV6-3	TRBJ2-5
TGTGCCAGCAGCCTTGGTACAGGGATGAACACTGAAGCTTTCTTT	CASSLGTGMNTEAFF	-	-	TRBV4-2	TRBJ1-1
TGCAGTGCTTGGACAGGGGGCACGGGCAATCAGCCCCAGCATTTT	CSAWTGGTGNQPQHF	TRBD1	few	TRBV20-1	TRBJ1-5
TGTGCCATCAACTTAGGGGGCCGTAGTAACTATGGCTACACCTTC	CAINLGGRSNYGYTF	TRBD1	few	TRBV10-3	TRBJ1-2
TGTGCCAGCAGCCTCATCAGGGAATATTTCTACAATGAGCAGTTCTTC	CASSLIREYFYNEQFF	-	few	TRBV7-2	TRBJ2-1
TGTGCCAGCCGATACAGCGGCGAGACCCAGTACTTC	CASRYSGETQYF	-	-	TRBV11-2	TRBJ2-5
TGTGCCAGCAGCTTAAGGTCCAGGCTAGCGAGTTTCCAAGAGACCCAGTACTTC	CASSLRSRLASFQETQYF	-	-	TRBV7-6	TRBJ2-5
TGTGCCAGCAGTCCAGACCACCAAGAGACCCAGTACTTC	CASSPDHQETQYF	-	-	TRBV28	TRBJ2-5
TGTGCCAGCAGGCAGGCGGACAGGGGAAGCGAGCAGTACTTC	CASRQADRGSEQYF	TRBD1	-	TRBV12-3/TRBV12-4	TRBJ2-7
TGTGCCAGCAGTCCTCGGGACCGTTCCTACGAGCAGTACTTC	CASSPRDRSYEQYF	-	medium-sized	TRBV12-3/TRBV12-4	TRBJ2-7
TGTGCCAGTAGTATAGCACAGGGGAGTCAGCCCCAGCATTTT	CASSIAQGSQPQHF	TRBD1	-	TRBV19	TRBJ1-5
TGTGCCAGCAGTTTATCGGGCGGACTCTCCTACGAGCAGTACTTC	CASSLSGGLSYEQYF	-	few	TRBV12-3/TRBV12-4	TRBJ2-7
TGTGCCAGCAGCCTGAGCCGGGGGGCAGATACGCAGTATTTT	CASSLSRGADTQYF	TRBD2	few	TRBV7-2	TRBJ2-3
TGTGCCAGCAGCTTGGGACAGGGGAGTACTGAAGCTTTCTTT	CASSLGQGSTEAFF	TRBD1	-	TRBV7-6	TRBJ1-1
TGCGCCAGCAGCTCCCGATCGACCCAACAGGGAATCGGGGAGCTGTTTTTT	CASSSRSTQQGIGELFF	-	-	TRBV7-6	TRBJ2-2
TGTGCCAGCAGCCGCGGAGCGGGGGAAGAGACCCAGTACTTC	CASSRGAGEETQYF	TRBD2	-	TRBV12-3/TRBV12-4	TRBJ2-5
TGTGCCATCAGTGAGTCGGGTGGTGAATTCAAAGAGACCCAGTACTTC	CAISESGGEFKETQYF	-	-	TRBV10-3	TRBJ2-5
TGTGCCACCTCCGGGACAGGGGTAGGATCACCCCTCCACTTT	CATSGTGVGSPLHF	TRBD1	-	TRBV28	TRBJ1-6
TGCGCCAGCAGCTTGGCCGTGAGGAATGAAGCTTTCTTT	CASSLAVRNEAFF	-	many	TRBV5-1	TRBJ1-1
TGTGCCAGCAGTACTCTGACGAGACAGAGGTCCTACGAGCAGTACTTC	CASSTLTRQRSYEQYF	-	few	TRBV27	TRBJ2-7
TGCGCCAGCAGCCAAGGACCGGGGGCAAACACTGAAGCTTTCTTT	CASSQGPGANTEAFF	-	-	TRBV4-3	TRBJ1-1
TGCAGCGTTGAAGTCCCCCCGAAGGGGCGCAGAGCTGACTATGGCTACACCTTC	CSVEVPPKGRRADYGYTF	-	-	TRBV29-1	TRBJ1-2
TGTGCCAGTAGGGGGGACCAAGAGACCCAGTACTTC	CASRGDQETQYF	-	many	TRBV19	TRBJ2-5
TGCGCCAGCAGCCAGGGAATGGGGGAGACCCAGTACTTC	CASSQGMGETQYF	-	-	TRBV4-3	TRBJ2-5
TGTGCCAGCAGCCAATTAACGGGGGATCCCTCCGAGCAGTACTTC	CASSQLTGDPSEQYF	-	few	TRBV4-2	TRBJ2-7
TGTGCCAGCAGTTATTCCGGGAGCTACACTGAAGCTTTCTTT	CASSYSGSYTEAFF	-	few	TRBV28	TRBJ1-1